Given below is one TCR beta chain in context. Its target is not known. V lost 4 bases and J lost 8, with 12 bases in between. The CDR3 has 12 amino acids. Germline CDR1 reads SGDLS; CDR2 reads YYNGEE. This entry belongs to a study of long-term antiretroviral therapy in people with HIV. Study-level results: Clones that had undergone expansion before ART dominated the repertoire at all time points.

Researchers report immunoSEQ v3.0 was run at survey level. TCRdb keeps only in-frame clones here, not all; method: immunoSEQ multiplex PCR. The sample carries 37,000 or so clones, roughly 80% recorded once. This chain connects TRBV9 to TRBJ1-2, with D possibly being TRBD1 (6 bases). The sequence came from a man aged 25 to 40 with HIV. Sequences were derived from unsorted PBMCs, sampled 3.4 years after starting antiretroviral therapy. In DNA, the CDR3 is TGTGCCAGCAGCACCAGGGGTGGGGGCTACACCTTC. Its protein is CASSTRGGGYTF.